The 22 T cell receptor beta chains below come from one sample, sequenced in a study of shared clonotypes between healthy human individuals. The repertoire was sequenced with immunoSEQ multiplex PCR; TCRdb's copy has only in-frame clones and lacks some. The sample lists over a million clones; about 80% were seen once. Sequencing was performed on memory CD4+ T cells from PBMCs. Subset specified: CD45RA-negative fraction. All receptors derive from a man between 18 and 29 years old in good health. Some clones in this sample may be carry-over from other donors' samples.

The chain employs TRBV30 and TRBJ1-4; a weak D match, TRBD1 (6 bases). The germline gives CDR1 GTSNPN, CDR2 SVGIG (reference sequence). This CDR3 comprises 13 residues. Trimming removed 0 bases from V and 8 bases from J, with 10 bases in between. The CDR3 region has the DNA TGTGCCTGGAGTGTAAGGACAGCCGAAAAACTGTTTTTT. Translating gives CAWSVRTAEKLFF.

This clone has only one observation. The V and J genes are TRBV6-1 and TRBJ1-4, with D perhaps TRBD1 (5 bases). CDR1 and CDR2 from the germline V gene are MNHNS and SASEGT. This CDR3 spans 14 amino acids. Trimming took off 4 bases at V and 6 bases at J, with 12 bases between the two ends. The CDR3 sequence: CASSVGGADEKLFF. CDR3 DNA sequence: TGTGCCAGCAGTGTGGGAGGGGCTGATGAAAAACTGTTTTTT.

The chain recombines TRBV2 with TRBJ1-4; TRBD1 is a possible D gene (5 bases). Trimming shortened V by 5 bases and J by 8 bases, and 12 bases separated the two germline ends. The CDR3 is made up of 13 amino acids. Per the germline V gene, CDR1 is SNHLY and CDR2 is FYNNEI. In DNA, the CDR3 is TGTGCCAGCAGTTACAGGTTACTGGAAAAACTGTTTTTT. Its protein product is CASSYRLLEKLFF.

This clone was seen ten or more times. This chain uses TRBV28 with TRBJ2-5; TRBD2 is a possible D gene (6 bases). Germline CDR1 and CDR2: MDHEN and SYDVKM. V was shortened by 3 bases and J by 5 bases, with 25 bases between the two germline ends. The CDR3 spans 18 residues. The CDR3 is CASSFIWRGQEFRETQYF. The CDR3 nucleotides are TGTGCCAGCAGTTTCATTTGGCGGGGCCAAGAGTTCCGGGAGACCCAGTACTTC.

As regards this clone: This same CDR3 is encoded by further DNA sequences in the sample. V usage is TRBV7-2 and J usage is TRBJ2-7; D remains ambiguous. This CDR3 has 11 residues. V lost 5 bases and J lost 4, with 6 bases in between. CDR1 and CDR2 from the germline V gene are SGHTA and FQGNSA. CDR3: CASSPRYEQYF. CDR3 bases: TGTGCCAGCAGCCCCAGATACGAGCAGTACTTC.

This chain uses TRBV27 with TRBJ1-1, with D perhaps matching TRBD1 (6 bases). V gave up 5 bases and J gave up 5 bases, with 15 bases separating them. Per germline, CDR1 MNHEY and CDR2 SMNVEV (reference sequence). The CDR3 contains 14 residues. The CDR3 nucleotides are TGTGCCAGCAGTATCGACAGGAGAGGGACTGAAGCTTTCTTT. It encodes CASSIDRRGTEAFF.

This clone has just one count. The CDR3 nucleotides read TGTGCCAGCAGCAAAGGGGGGACACAGGGTGGGAACACTGAAGCTTTCTTT. It specifies CASSKGGTQGGNTEAFF. This chain joins TRBV21-1 and TRBJ1-1; the table names TRBD1, a call not compared with the DNA. TRBV21-1 represents a pseudogene. The CDR3 contains 17 residues.

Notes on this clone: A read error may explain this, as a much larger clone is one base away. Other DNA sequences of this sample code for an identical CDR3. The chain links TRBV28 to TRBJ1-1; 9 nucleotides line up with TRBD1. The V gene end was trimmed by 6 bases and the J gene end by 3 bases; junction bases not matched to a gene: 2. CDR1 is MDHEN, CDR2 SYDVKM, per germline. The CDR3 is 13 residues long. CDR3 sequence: CASRGQGYTEAFF. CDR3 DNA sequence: TGTGCCAGCAGGGGACAGGGTTACACTGAAGCTTTCTTT.

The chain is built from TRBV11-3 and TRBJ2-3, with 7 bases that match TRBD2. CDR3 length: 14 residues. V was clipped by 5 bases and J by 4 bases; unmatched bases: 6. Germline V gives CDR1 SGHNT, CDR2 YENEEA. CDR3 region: CASSGGGEADTQYF. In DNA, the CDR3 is TGTGCCAGCAGCGGGGGAGGGGAGGCAGATACGCAGTATTTT.

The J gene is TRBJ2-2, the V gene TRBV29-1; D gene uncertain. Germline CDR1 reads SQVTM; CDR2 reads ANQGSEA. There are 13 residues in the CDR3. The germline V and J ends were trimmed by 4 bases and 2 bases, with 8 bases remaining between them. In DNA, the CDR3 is TGCAGCGTTGTTCGCCAAAACACCGGGGAGCTGTTTTTT. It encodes CSVVRQNTGELFF.

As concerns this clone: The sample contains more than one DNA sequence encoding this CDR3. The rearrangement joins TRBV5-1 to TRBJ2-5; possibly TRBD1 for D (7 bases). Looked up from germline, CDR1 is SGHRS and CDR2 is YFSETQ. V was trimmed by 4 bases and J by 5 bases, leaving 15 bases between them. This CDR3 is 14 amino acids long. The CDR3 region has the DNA TGCGCCAGCAGCCAGGGGGAGGTGAGGGAGACCCAGTACTTC. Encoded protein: CASSQGEVRETQYF.

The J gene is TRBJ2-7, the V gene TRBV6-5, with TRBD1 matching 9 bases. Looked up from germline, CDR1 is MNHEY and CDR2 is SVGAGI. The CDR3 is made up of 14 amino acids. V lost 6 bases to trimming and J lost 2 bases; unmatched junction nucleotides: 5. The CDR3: CASRAGTGTYEQYF. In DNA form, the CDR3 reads TGTGCCAGCAGGGCCGGGACAGGGACCTACGAGCAGTACTTC.

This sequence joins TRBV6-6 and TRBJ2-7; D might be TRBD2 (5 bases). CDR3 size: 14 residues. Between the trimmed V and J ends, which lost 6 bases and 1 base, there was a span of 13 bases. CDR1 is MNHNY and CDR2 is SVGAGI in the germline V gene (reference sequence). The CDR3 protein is CASSPPRDSYEQYF. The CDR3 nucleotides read TGTGCCAGCAGCCCCCCCCGGGATTCCTACGAGCAGTACTTC.

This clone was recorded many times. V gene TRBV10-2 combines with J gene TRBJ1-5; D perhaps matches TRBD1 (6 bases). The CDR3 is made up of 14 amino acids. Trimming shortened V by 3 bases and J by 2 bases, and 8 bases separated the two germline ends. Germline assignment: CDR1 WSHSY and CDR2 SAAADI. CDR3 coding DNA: TGCGCCAGCAGTGACAGGGGAGGCAATCAGCCCCAGCATTTT. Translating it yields CASSDRGGNQPQHF.

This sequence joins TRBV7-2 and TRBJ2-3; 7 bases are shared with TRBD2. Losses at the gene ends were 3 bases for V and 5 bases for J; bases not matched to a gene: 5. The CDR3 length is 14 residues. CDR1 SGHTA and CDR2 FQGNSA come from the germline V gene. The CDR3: CASSFSVAGDTQYF. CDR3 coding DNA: TGTGCCAGCAGCTTTTCCGTAGCGGGAGATACGCAGTATTTT.

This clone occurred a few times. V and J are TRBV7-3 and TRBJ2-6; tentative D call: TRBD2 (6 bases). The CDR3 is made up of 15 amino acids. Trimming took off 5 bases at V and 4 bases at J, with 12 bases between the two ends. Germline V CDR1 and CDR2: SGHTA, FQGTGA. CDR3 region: CASSQGGSGANVLTF. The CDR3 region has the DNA TGTGCCAGCAGCCAAGGAGGGTCCGGGGCCAACGTCCTGACTTTC. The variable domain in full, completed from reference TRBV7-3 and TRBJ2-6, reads GAGVSQTPSNKVTEKGKYVELRCDPISGHTALYWYRQSLGQGPEFLIYFQGTGAADDSGLPNDRFFAVRPEGSVSTLKIQRTERGDSAVYLCASSQGGSGANVLTFGAGSRLTVL.

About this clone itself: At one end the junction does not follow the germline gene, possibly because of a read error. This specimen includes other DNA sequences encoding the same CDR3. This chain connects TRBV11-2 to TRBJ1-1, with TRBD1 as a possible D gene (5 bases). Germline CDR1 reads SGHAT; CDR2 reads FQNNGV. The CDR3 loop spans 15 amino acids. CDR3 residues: CASSLGVAGDTEAFF. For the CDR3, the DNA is TGTGCTAGCAGCTTAGGAGTGGCGGGGGACACTGAAGCTTTCTTT.

CDR3 sequence: CASSLAGRGEQYF. The CDR3 DNA follows: TGTGCCAGCAGCTTGGCCGGGCGGGGCGAGCAGTACTTC. The rearrangement links TRBV5-4 to TRBJ2-7, with a weak D call TRBD2 (6 bases). The V gene lost 0 bases and the J gene lost 6 bases, with 10 bases spanning the gap. The CDR3 has 13 residues. Germline CDR1 reads SGHNT; CDR2 reads YYREEE (reference sequence).

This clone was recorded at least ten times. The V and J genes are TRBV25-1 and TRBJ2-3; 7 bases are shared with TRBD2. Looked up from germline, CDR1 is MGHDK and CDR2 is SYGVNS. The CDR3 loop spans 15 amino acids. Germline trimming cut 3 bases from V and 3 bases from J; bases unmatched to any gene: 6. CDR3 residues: CASSETSMTTDTQYF. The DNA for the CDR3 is TGTGCCAGCAGTGAGACTAGCATGACGACAGATACGCAGTATTTT.

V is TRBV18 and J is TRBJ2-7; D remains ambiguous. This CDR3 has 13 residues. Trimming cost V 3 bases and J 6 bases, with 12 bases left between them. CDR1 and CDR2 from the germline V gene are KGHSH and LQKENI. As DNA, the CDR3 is TGTGCCAGCTCACCCCCCTCCCGGGTCGAGCAGTACTTC. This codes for CASSPPSRVEQYF.

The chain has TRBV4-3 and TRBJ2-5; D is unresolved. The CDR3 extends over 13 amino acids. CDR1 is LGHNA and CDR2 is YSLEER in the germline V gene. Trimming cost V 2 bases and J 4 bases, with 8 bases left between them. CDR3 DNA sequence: TGCGCCAGCAGCCAACAAGTGGGAGAGACCCAGTACTTC. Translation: CASSQQVGETQYF.

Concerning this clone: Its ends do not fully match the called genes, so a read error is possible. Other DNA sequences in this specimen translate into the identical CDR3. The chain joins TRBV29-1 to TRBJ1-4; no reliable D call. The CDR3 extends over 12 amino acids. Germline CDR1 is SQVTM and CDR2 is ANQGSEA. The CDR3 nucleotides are TGCAGCGTTGGTTGGTCGAATGAAAAGCTGTTTTTT. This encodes CSVGWSNEKLFF.